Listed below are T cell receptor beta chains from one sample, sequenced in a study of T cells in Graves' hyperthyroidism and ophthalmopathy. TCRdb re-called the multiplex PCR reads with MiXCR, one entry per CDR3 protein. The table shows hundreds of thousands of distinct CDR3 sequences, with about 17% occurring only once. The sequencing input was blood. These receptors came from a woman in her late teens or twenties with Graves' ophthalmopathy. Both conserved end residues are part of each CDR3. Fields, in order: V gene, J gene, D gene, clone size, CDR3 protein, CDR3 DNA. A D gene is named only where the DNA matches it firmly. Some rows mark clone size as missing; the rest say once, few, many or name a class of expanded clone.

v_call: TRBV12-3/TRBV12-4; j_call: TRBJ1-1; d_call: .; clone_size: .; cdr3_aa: CASSLLGGGGTEAFF; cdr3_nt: TGTGCCAGCAGTCTCCTGGGCGGGGGGGGCACTGAAGCTTTCTTT
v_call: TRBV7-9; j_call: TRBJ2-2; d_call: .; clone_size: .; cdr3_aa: CASSQDSNTGELFF; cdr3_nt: TGTGCCAGCAGCCAGGATTCGAACACCGGGGAGCTGTTTTTT
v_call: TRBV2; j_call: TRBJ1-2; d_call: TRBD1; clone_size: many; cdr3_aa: CASSEDTGQGDCGYTF; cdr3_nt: TGTGCCAGCAGTGAAGATACGGGACAGGGGGATTGTGGCTACACCTTC
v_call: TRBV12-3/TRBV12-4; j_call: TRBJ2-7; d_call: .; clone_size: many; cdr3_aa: CASSLDRTTYEQYF; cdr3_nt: TGTGCCAGCAGTTTGGATCGGACTACCTACGAGCAGTACTTC
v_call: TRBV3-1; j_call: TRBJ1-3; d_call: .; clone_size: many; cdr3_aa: CASSQEGAGGNTIYF; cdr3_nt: TGTGCCAGCAGCCAAGAAGGGGCGGGAGGAAACACCATATATTTT
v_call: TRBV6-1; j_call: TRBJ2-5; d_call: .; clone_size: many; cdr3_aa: CASSYTAIEETQYF; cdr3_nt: TGTGCCAGCAGTTATACAGCGATTGAGGAGACCCAGTACTTC
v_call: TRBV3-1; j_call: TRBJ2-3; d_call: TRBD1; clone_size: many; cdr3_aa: CASSQTGGGDTQYF; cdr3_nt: TGTGCCAGCAGCCAGACAGGGGGTGGAGATACGCAGTATTTT
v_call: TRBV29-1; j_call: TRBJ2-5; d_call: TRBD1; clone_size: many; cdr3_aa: CSILLPTGRETQYF; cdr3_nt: TGCAGCATCCTACTACCGACAGGGCGAGAGACCCAGTACTTC
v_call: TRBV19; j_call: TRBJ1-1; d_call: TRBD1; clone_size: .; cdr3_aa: CPSRDTGGTEAFF; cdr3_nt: TGTCCCAGCCGGGATACAGGGGGTACTGAAGCTTTCTTT
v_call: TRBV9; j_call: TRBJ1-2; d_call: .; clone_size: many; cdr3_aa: CASSAWAGSNYGYTF; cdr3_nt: TGTGCCAGCAGCGCCTGGGCCGGGTCAAACTATGGCTACACCTTC
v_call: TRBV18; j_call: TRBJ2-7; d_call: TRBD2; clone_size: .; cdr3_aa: CASSRGGENNEQYF; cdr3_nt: TGTGCCAGCTCCCGGGGAGGGGAAAACAACGAGCAGTACTTC
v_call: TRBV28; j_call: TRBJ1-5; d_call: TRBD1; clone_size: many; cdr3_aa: CASSFSGTGPGWQPQHF; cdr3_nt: TGTGCCAGCAGTTTCTCCGGGACAGGGCCGGGGTGGCAGCCCCAGCATTTT
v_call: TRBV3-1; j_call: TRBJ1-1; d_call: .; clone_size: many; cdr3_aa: CASSQGKNSLMNTEAFF; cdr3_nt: TGTGCCAGCAGCCAAGGTAAGAACAGCCTGATGAACACTGAAGCTTTCTTT